This TCR beta chain derives from a study of T cells after yellow fever vaccination. CDR1 and CDR2 from the germline V gene are SGDLS and YYNGEE. The CDR3 is made up of 16 amino acids. Trimming cost V 3 bases and J 5 bases, with 21 bases left between them. Regarding the study as a whole: The secondary response peaked faster, at day 5 versus 15, but was weaker. Most primary-vaccination clones recurred post-booster (roughly 96% CD4, more than 85% CD8).

TCRdb itself ran the 5' RACE reads through MiXCR, one entry per CDR3 protein. The sample lists approximately 550,000 distinct CDR3 sequences, less than 20% occurring once. With respect to this clonotype: Its antigen remains unidentified.

The TCR was taken from a man aged 25-45 years who received the YFV17D yellow fever vaccine. This specimen consisted of PBMCs, obtained 15 days after the yellow fever booster vaccination. This chain uses TRBV9 with TRBJ2-7; a weak D match, TRBD2 (6 bases). The DNA for the CDR3 is TGTGCCAGCAGCGCCCCCCCGTCCGGGACTGAGGACGAGCAGTACTTC. It is translated as CASSAPPSGTEDEQYF.